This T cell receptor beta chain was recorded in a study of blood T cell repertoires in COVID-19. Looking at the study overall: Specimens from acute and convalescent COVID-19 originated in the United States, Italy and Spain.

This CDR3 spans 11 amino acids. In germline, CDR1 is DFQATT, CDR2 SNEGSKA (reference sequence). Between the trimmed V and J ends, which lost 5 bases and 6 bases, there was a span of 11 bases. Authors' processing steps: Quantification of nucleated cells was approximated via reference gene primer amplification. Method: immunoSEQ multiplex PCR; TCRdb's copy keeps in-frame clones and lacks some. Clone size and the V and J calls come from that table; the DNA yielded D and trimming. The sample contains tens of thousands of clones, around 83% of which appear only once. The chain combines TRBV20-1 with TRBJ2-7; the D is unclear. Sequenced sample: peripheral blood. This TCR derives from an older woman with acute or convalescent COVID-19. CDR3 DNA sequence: TGCAGTGCTGCCCCTGGCCCCGAGCAGTACTTC. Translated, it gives CSAAPGPEQYF.